This T cell receptor (beta chain) is from a study of Graves' ophthalmopathy and Graves' hyperthyroidism. Amplification of TCR beta CDR3 regions used RNA transcripts. Second-round multiplex PCR came after first-round RT-PCR with HTBI primers. TCRdb analysed the multiplex PCR reads with MiXCR anew, one entry per CDR3 protein. The data show roughly 1.1 million distinct CDR3 sequences, with 35% to 40% seen just once and 11% held by the top ten. Germline-derived CDR1 and CDR2 are MGHRA and YSYEKL. The CDR3 consists of 16 residues. Germline trimming cut 6 bases from V and 0 bases from J; bases unmatched to any gene: 7.

The V gene is TRBV4-1, the J gene TRBJ2-2, with 7 nucleotides matching TRBD1. This clonotype was sampled from an adult man with Graves' hyperthyroidism. The sample consisted of peripheral blood or thyroid tissue (not recorded which). CDR3 region: CASRKGQATNTGELFF. DNA of the CDR3: TGCGCCAGCAGAAAAGGACAGGCCACGAACACCGGGGAGCTGTTTTTT.